The rows below give T cell receptor beta chains drawn from one sample of a study of blood T cell repertoires in COVID-19. Assay: immunoSEQ multiplex PCR; the TCRdb copy retains only in-frame clones and omits some. The repertoire consists of 300,000 to 450,000 clones, with roughly 90% occurring once and the leading ten covering around 3%. The material sequenced was peripheral blood. The origin of the receptors is a woman in her 30s with COVID-19, enrolled during active disease. Both conserved end residues are part of each CDR3. Fields, in order: CDR3 length, J gene, clone size, D gene, V gene, CDR3 DNA, CDR3 protein. D genes are given only for firm matches. Clone size is shown for a subset of rows, as once, few, many or a class of expanded clone.

len: 13; j_gene: TRBJ1-1; abundance: -; d_gene: TRBD1; v_gene: TRBV5-1; CDR3nt: TGCGCCAGCAGCTTGGTTGGGGACAGGGAAGCTTTCTTT; CDR3aa: CASSLVGDREAFF
len: 16; j_gene: TRBJ1-2; abundance: -; d_gene: TRBD1; v_gene: TRBV11-2; CDR3nt: TGTGCCAGCAGCTCGCGGGACAGGGGCTCAAACTATGGCTACACCTTC; CDR3aa: CASSSRDRGSNYGYTF
len: 13; j_gene: TRBJ1-5; abundance: -; d_gene: -; v_gene: TRBV6-5; CDR3nt: TGTGCCAGCAGCCGCGCCCCTAATCAGCCCCAGCATTTT; CDR3aa: CASSRAPNQPQHF
len: 16; j_gene: TRBJ2-1; abundance: once; d_gene: TRBD2; v_gene: TRBV28; CDR3nt: TGTGCCAGCAGTCTAGGACTAGCGGGGGCCTACAATGAGCAGTTCTTC; CDR3aa: CASSLGLAGAYNEQFF
len: 11; j_gene: TRBJ2-5; abundance: few; d_gene: -; v_gene: TRBV2; CDR3nt: TGTGCCATCCAGACACAAGAGACCCAGTACTTC; CDR3aa: CAIQTQETQYF
len: 16; j_gene: TRBJ1-4; abundance: -; d_gene: TRBD1; v_gene: TRBV7-9; CDR3nt: TGTGCCAGCAGCTTAATCGGCAGGGGGAAGAATGAAAAACTGTTTTTT; CDR3aa: CASSLIGRGKNEKLFF
len: 14; j_gene: TRBJ1-2; abundance: -; d_gene: TRBD1; v_gene: TRBV5-6; CDR3nt: TGTGCCAGCAGCTTGGGACAGGGACTCTATGGCTACACCTTC; CDR3aa: CASSLGQGLYGYTF
len: 16; j_gene: TRBJ1-6; abundance: -; d_gene: TRBD1; v_gene: TRBV7-9; CDR3nt: TGTGCCAGCAGCCTAGGGACAGGAGCATATAATTCACCCCTCCACTTT; CDR3aa: CASSLGTGAYNSPLHF
len: 18; j_gene: TRBJ2-6; abundance: -; d_gene: -; v_gene: TRBV7-8; CDR3nt: TGTGCCAGCAGCTTATGGGGGGGCAGGCTTTCCGGGGCCAACGTCCTGACTTTC; CDR3aa: CASSLWGGRLSGANVLTF
len: 15; j_gene: TRBJ2-1; abundance: -; d_gene: TRBD2; v_gene: TRBV18; CDR3nt: TGTGCCAGCTCACGTGCGGGGGGGCTGTACAATGAGCAGTTCTTC; CDR3aa: CASSRAGGLYNEQFF